This TCR beta chain is drawn from a study of blood T cells in healthy people across ages. Trimming took 6 bases from V and 7 from J; bases not matched to a gene: 28. Per germline, CDR1 MNHNS and CDR2 SASEGT. This CDR3 comprises 21 residues. A word on this clonotype: Its antigen is unknown.

Study findings and constraints: Reliance upon unsorted PBMCs precluded definitive naive versus antigen-experienced comparison.

Together with a sample-barcoded 5' primer, a J-beta primer mix was included in a second PCR lasting about 7 to 11 cycles. The authors tagged each cDNA molecule using a template-switch adaptor with 12 random nucleotides. From each sample, at least 2.5 million paired-end reads containing CDR3 were obtained. TCRdb fed the 5' RACE reads into MiXCR, producing one record per CDR3 protein. The sample carries approximately 810,000 distinct CDR3 sequences, under 30% recorded once. Donors were healthy Caucasian individuals from Russia aged about 6 to 90. Sequencing was carried out using blood. The clonotype comes from a woman older than 75 in good health. The chain links TRBV6-1 to TRBJ2-1; TRBD2 matches at 9 bases. CDR3: CASSQSGGGTSKPSLGNEQFF. Written as DNA, the CDR3 is TGTGCCAGCAGCCAAAGCGGGGGTGGGACTAGCAAACCAAGCTTGGGAAATGAGCAGTTCTTC.